This note documents a single T cell receptor (beta chain) sequence. Its matching antigen is unknown. Per the germline V gene, CDR1 is MNHNS and CDR2 is SASEGT. The CDR3 sequence is 14 residues long. J gave up 0 bases and V 7 bases, and 5 bases lay outside the gene matches. The record originates from a study of shared clonotypes between healthy human individuals. Study-level information: With ages of 18 to 49, the donors were two women and three men. Each donor contributed plates that comprised three CD4 naive, three CD4 memory, two CD8 naive and one CD8 memory.

Findings and limits, study-wide: Non-shared clonotypes were found to have lower generation probabilities than the clonotypes that were shared by all four of the sorted-subset donors. Some naive CD4 clonotypes, roughly 4.8%, turned up in common across a few donors.

This table comes from immunoSEQ multiplex PCR, and its TCRdb copy is limited to in-frame clones, with some not included. The sample records approximately 1.5 million clones, 98% being singletons. The sequence was collected from a man aged 25-45 years in good health. The chain uses TRBV6-1 and TRBJ2-7; 8 positions match TRBD1. The specimen was naive CD4+ T cells sorted from blood. Subset given: CD45RA+ positively selected. Here the CDR3 DNA reads TGTGCCAGCACTGACAGGGGCCACTCCTACGAGCAGTACTTC. This gives the protein CASTDRGHSYEQYF.